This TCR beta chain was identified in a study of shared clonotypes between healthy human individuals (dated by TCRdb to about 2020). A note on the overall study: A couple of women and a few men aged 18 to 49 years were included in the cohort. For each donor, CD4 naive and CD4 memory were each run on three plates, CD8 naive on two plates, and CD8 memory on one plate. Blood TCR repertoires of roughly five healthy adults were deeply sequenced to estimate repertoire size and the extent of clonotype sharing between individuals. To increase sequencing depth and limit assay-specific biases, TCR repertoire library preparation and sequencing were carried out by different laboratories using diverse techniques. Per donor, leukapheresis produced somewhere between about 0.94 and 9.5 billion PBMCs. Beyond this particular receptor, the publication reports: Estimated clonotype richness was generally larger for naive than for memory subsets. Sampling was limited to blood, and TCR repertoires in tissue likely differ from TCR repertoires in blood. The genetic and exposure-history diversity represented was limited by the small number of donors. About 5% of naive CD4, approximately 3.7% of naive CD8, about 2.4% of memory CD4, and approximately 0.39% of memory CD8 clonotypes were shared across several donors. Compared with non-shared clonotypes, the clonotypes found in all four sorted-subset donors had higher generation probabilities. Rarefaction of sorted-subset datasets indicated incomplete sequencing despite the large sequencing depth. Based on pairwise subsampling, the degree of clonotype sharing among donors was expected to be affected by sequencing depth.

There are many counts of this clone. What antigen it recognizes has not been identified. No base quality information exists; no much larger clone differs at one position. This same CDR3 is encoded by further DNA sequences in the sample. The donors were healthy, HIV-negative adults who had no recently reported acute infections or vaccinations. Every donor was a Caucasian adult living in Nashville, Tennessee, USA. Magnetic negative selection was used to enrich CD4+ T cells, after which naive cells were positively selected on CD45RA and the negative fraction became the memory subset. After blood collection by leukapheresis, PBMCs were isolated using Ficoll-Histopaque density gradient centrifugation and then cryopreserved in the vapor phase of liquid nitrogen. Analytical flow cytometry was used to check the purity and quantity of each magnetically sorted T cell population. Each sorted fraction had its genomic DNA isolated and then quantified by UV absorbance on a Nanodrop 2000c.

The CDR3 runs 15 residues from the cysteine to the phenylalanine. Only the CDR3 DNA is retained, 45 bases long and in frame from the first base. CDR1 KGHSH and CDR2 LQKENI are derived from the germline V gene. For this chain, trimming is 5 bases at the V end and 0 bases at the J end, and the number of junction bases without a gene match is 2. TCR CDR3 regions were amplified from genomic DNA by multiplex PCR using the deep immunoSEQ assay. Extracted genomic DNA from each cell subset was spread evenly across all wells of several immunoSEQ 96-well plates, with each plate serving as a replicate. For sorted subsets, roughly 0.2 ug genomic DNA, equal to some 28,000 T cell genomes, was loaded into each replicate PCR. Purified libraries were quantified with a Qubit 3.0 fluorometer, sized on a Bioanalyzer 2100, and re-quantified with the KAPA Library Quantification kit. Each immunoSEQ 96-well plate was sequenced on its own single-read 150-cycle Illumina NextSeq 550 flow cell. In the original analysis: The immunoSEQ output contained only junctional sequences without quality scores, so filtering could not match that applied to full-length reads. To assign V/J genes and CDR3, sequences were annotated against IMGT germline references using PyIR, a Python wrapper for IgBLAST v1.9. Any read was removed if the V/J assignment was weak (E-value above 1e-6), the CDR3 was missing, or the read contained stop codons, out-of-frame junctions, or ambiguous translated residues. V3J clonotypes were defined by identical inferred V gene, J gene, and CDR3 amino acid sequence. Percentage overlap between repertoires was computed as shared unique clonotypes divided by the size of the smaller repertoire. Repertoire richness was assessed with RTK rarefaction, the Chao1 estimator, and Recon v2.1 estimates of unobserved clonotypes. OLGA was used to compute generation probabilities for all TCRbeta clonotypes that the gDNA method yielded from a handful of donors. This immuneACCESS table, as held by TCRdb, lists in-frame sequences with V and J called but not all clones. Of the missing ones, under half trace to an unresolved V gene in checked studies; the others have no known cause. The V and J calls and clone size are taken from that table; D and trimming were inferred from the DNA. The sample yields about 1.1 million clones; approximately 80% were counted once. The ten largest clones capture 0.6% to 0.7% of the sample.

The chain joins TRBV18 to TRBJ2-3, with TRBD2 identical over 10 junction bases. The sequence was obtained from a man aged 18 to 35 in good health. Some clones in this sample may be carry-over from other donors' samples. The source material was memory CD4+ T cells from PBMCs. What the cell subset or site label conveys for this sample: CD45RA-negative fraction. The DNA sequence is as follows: TGTGCCAGCTCAGGACTAGCGGCTAGCACAGATACGCAGTATTTT. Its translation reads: CASSGLAASTDTQYF.